These 13 T cell receptor beta chains were sequenced from one sample in a study of T cell repertoires in cytomegalovirus infection (dated by TCRdb to the late 2010s). Reading the label with the study, this specimen's treatment or condition is: in vitro stimulation with specific CMV peptide epitopes to enrich CMV-specific T cells. These receptors lack a known antigen. TCRdb records Illumina HiSeq 1500 as the sequencer. In-frame beta chains were kept once TCRdb had trimmed the public reads at Q25 with fastp and called clones with MiXCR. Rows are combined by CDR3 protein, so each entry shows the most common genes and DNA. The sample data list some 220,000 distinct CDR3 sequences, and around two fifths of these were observed just once. The ten biggest clones cover roughly three fifths of the sample. The sample consisted of CD8+ T cells from cultured PBMCs, taken from culture after CMV antigen stimulation. These receptors all come from a human donor in good health (CMV status not recorded). Some clones in this sample may be carry-over from other donors' samples.

The genes are TRBV28 and TRBJ1-5; unclear D gene. The CDR3 length is 15 residues. V was shortened by 2 bases and J by 5 bases, with 13 bases between the two germline ends. CDR1 and CDR2 from the germline V gene are MDHEN and SYDVKM. The CDR3: CASSLKGLEHQPQHF. Written as DNA, the CDR3 is TGTGCCAGCAGTTTAAAAGGTCTGGAACATCAGCCCCAGCATTTT. The whole variable domain, remainder taken from reference TRBV28 and TRBJ1-5, is DVKVTQSSRYLVKRTGEKVFLECVQDMDHENMFWYRQDPGLGLRLIYFSYDVKMKEKGDIPEGYSVSREKKERFSLILESASTNQTSMYLCASSLKGLEHQPQHFGDGTRLSIL.

The chain joins TRBV5-4 to TRBJ1-1; the D is unclear. Germline V gene data show CDR1 as SGHNT and CDR2 as YYREEE (reference sequence). CDR3 length: 15 residues. The V and J ends lost 7 bases and 0 bases respectively, with 16 bases between them. In DNA, the CDR3 is TGTGCCAGCGGATCCGACCTCAGCGTGAACACTGAAGCTTTCTTT. Its protein product is CASGSDLSVNTEAFF.

V gene TRBV7-2 combines with J gene TRBJ2-1; no definite D call. V gave up 1 base and J gave up 0 bases, with 10 bases separating them. The CDR3 covers 16 residues. Germline values: CDR1 SGHTA, CDR2 FQGNSA. The DNA of the CDR3 is TGTGCCAGCAGCTTAGGCCGGGCCAGCTCCTACAATGAGCAGTTCTTC. Translation: CASSLGRASSYNEQFF.

V usage is TRBV7-2 and J usage is TRBJ2-7, with 9 bases identical to TRBD1. V shed 6 bases and J 4 bases; nucleotides not matched to a gene: 10. Per germline, CDR1 SGHTA and CDR2 FQGNSA. This CDR3 region has 15 residues. The chain's CDR3 is CASRSPGQGSYEQYF. The CDR3 DNA is TGTGCCAGCAGGTCTCCGGGACAGGGATCTTACGAGCAGTACTTC.

V is TRBV6-1 and J is TRBJ2-2; D unclear. Germline V lookup: CDR1 MNHNS, CDR2 SASEGT. CDR3 size: 12 residues. V shed 6 bases and J shed 4 bases, with 6 bases lying between them. The CDR3 protein is CASSGATGELFF. The CDR3 bases are TGTGCCAGCAGCGGAGCCACCGGGGAGCTGTTTTTT.

The chain employs TRBV4-1 and TRBJ2-7; 9 nucleotides align to TRBD1. Germline lookup yields CDR1 MGHRA and CDR2 YSYEKL. This CDR3 region has 15 residues. The V gene end was trimmed by 4 bases and the J gene end by 2 bases; junction bases not matched to a gene: 6. CDR3 region: CASSPQGATTYEQYF. The CDR3 bases are TGCGCCAGCAGCCCACAGGGGGCTACGACCTACGAGCAGTACTTC.

The rearrangement links TRBV6-2 or TRBV6-3 to TRBJ1-1, with TRBD1 as a possible D gene (5 bases). V lost 6 bases to trimming and J lost 0 bases, with 8 bases between them. The CDR3 spans 13 residues. CDR1 MNHEY and CDR2 SVGEGT come from the germline V gene. In nucleotides, the CDR3 is TGTGCCAGCAGAGACAGACTGAACACTGAAGCTTTCTTT. Its translation is CASRDRLNTEAFF.

This clonotype was observed a few times. V usage is TRBV6-5 and J usage is TRBJ1-2, with a possible D match to TRBD1 (5 bases). Trimming left V 2 bases short and J 2 bases short, with 6 bases between. CDR1 is MNHEY and CDR2 is SVGAGI in the germline V gene. This CDR3 contains 13 residues. The CDR3 nucleotides read TGTGCCAGCAGTTACGACAGCAACTATGGCTACACCTTC. Translation gives CASSYDSNYGYTF.

The gene calls are TRBV6-8 and TRBJ1-2, with a tentative D call TRBD1 (6 bases). CDR1 and CDR2 from the germline V gene are MNHGY and SAAAGT. CDR3 length: 14 residues. Trimming removed 0 bases from V and 7 bases from J, with 12 bases in between. Here the CDR3 reads CASSYSGGEGGYTF. CDR3 nucleotides: TGTGCCAGCAGTTACTCAGGGGGAGAAGGTGGCTACACCTTC.

Here the CDR3 reads CASSFSRFPQETQYF. Here the CDR3 DNA reads TGTGCCAGCAGCTTCTCTCGCTTCCCCCAAGAGACCCAGTACTTC. The V gene is TRBV7-6, the J gene TRBJ2-5, with unresolved D. The CDR3 runs 15 residues. Trimming pared 3 bases from V and 1 base from J, leaving 12 bases between. Germline values: CDR1 SGHVS, CDR2 FNYEAQ.

The V gene is TRBV6-6, the J gene TRBJ2-7; 10 bases align to TRBD1. There are 14 residues in the CDR3. J lost 6 bases, V lost 6 bases, and 8 bases had no gene match. CDR1 and CDR2 (germline): MNHNY, SVGAGI (reference sequence). CDR3 sequence reads: CASSRPGQGTEQYF. In nucleotides, the CDR3 is TGTGCCAGCAGCCGACCGGGACAGGGGACCGAGCAGTACTTC.

V is TRBV5-6 and J is TRBJ2-7, with 9 bases that match TRBD1. J lost 3 bases, V lost 4 bases, and 8 bases had no gene match. This CDR3 has 15 amino acids. Germline V gene sequence: CDR1 SGHDT, CDR2 YYEEEE. CDR3 DNA sequence: TGTGCCAGCAGCGCGGCCGGGACAGGGTTCTACGAGCAGTACTTC. It yields the protein CASSAAGTGFYEQYF.

The chain carries TRBV14 and TRBJ2-7; D possibly corresponds to TRBD1 (5 bases). Deletions cut 0 bases from V and 3 bases from J, with 12 bases between. The germline V gene encodes CDR1 SGHDN and CDR2 FVKESK. This CDR3 has 15 amino acids. CDR3: CASSQDGARYYEQYF. The CDR3 nucleotides read TGTGCCAGCAGCCAAGATGGGGCACGTTACTACGAGCAGTACTTC.